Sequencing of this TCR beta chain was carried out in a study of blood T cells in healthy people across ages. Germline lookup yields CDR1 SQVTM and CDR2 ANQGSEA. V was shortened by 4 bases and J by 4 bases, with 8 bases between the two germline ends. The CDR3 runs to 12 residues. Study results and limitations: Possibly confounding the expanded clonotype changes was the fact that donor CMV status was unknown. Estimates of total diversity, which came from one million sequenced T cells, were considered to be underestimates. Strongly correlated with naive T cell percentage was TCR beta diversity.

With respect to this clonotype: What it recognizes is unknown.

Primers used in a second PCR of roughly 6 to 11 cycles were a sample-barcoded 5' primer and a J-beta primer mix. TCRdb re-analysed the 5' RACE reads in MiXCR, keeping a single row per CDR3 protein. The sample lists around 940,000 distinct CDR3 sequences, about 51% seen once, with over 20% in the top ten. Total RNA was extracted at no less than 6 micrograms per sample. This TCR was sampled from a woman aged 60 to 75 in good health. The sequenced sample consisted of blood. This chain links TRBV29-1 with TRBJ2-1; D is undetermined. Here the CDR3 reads CSVVYAYNEQFF. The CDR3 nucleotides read TGCAGCGTTGTTTACGCGTACAATGAGCAGTTCTTC.